This TCR beta chain stems from a study of glioma-infiltrating T cells after dendritic cell vaccination. The repertoire was sequenced with immunoSEQ multiplex PCR; TCRdb's copy has only in-frame clones and lacks some. The sample comprises some 87,000 clones, over 75% of which are singletons, and around 3.2% rests with the top ten. Germline V lookup: CDR1 LGHNA, CDR2 YSLEER. The V end lost 0 bases, the J end lost 4 bases, and 16 bases lay between the germline ends. The length of the CDR3 is 17 residues. The gene calls are TRBV4-3 and TRBJ1-5; D is undetermined. The sequence came from a human donor with glioblastoma. The specimen comprised blood, sampled before dendritic cell vaccination. CDR3 region: CASSQEVRGSSNQPQHF. DNA for the CDR3: TGCGCCAGCAGCCAAGAGGTTCGGGGTTCGAGTAATCAGCCCCAGCATTTT.